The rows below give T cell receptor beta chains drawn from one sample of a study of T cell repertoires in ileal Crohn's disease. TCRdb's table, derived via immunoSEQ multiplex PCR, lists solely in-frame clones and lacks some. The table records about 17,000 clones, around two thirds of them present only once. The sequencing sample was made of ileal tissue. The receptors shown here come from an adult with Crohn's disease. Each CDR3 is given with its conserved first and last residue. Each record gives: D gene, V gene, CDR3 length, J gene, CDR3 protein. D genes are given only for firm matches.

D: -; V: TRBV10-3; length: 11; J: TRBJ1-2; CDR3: CAIRADYGYTF
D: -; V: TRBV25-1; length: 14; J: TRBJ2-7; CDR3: CASRPRDTAYEQYF
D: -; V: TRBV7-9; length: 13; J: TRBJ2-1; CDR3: CASSPNTDYEQFF
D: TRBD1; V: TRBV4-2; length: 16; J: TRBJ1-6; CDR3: CASSQDPGTGGSPLHF
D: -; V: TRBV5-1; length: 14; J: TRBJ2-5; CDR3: CASGGTVLGETQYF
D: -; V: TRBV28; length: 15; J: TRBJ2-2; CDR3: CASSLRGGQGGELFF
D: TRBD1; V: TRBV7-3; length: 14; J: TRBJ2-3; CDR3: CASSSTGPPDTQYF
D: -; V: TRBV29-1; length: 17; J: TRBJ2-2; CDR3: CSVVPVEATIGTGELFF
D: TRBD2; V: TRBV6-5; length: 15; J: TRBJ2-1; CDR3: CASSKLAGGGNEQFF
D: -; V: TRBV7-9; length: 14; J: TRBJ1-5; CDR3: CASSREGRGQPQHF
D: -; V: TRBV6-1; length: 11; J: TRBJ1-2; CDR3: CASSAGYGYTF
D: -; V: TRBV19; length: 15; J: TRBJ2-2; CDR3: CASSIENRVAGELFF
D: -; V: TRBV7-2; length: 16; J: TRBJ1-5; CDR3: CASSSPQGLSNQPQHF
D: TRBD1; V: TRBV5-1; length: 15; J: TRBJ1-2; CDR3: CASSSRQGAYYGYTF
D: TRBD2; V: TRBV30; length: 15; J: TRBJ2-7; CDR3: CAWSVRGLATYEQYF
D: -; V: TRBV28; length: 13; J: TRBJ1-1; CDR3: CASSFGLSTEAFF
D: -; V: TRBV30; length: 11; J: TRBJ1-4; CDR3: CAWSAGLELFF
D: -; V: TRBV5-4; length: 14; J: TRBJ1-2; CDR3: CASSLGAPEGGYTF
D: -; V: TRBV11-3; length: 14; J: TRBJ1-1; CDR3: CASSLVRGGTEAFF
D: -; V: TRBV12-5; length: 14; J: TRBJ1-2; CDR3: CASGYSDRNYGYTF